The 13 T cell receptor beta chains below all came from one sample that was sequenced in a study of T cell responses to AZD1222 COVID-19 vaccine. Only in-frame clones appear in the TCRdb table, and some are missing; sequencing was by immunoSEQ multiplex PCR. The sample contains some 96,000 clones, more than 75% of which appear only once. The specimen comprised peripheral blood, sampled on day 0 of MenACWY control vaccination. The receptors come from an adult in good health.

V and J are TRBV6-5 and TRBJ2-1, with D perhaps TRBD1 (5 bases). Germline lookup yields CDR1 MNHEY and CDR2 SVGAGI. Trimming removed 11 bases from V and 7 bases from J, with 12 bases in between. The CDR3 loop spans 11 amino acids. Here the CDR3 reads CALDNWNEQFF. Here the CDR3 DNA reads TGTGCCTTGGACAATTGGAATGAGCAGTTCTTC.

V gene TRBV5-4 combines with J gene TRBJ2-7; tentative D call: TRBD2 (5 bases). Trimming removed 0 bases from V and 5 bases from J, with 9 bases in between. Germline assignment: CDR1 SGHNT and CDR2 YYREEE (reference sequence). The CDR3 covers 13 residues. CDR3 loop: CASSLAGVHEQYF. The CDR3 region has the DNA TGTGCCAGCAGCTTGGCCGGGGTCCACGAGCAGTACTTC.

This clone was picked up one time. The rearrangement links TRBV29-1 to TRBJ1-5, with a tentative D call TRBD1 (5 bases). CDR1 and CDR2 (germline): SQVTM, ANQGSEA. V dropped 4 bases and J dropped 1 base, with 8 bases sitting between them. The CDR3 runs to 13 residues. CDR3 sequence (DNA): TGCAGCGTTGTGGAGGGGAGCAATCAGCCCCAGCATTTT. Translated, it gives CSVVEGSNQPQHF.

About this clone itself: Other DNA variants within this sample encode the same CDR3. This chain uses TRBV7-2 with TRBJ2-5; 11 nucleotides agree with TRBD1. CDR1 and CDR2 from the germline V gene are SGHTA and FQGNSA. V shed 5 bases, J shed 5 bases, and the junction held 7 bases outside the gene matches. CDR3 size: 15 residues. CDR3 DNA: TGTGCCAGCAGCCCGGACAGGGGGCGCCGGGAGACCCAGTACTTC. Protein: CASSPDRGRRETQYF.

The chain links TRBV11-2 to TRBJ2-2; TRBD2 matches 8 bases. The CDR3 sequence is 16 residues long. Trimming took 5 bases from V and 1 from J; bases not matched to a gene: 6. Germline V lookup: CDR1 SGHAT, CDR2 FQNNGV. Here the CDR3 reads CASSGWTSRNTGELFF. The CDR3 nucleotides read TGTGCCAGCAGCGGCTGGACTAGCCGGAACACCGGGGAGCTGTTTTTT.

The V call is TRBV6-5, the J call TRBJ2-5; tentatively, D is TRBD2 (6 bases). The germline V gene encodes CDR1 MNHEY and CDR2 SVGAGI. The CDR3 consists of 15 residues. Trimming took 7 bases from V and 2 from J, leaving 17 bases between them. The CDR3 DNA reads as TGTGCCAGCATCCCCGGACTATTCCCACAAGAGACCCAGTACTTC. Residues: CASIPGLFPQETQYF.

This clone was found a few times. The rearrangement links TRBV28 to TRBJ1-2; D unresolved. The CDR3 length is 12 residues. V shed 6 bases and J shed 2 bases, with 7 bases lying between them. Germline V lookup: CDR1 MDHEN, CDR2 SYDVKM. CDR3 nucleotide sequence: TGTGCCAGCAGCCCTTACAACTATGGCTACACCTTC. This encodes CASSPYNYGYTF.

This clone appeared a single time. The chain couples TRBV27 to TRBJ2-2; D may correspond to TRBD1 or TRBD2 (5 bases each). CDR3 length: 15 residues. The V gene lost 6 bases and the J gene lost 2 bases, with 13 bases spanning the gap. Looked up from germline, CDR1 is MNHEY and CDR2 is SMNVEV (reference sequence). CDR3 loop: CASSPGTDNTGELFF. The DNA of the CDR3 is TGTGCCAGCAGCCCCGGGACGGACAACACCGGGGAGCTGTTTTTT.

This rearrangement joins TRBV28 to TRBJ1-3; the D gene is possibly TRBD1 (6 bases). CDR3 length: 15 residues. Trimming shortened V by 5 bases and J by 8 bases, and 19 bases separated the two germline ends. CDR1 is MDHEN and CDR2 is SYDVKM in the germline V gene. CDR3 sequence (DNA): TGTGCCAGCAGTCCTCAAGGGGGGGGGCTGTACACCATATATTTT. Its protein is CASSPQGGGLYTIYF.

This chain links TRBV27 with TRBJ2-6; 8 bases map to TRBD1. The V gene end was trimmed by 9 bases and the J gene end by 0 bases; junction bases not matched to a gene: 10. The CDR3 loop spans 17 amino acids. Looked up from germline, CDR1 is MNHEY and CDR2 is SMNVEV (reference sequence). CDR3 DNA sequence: TGTGCCAGTAGGGACAGGACGCTCTACTCTGGGGCCAACGTCCTGACTTTC. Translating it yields CASRDRTLYSGANVLTF.

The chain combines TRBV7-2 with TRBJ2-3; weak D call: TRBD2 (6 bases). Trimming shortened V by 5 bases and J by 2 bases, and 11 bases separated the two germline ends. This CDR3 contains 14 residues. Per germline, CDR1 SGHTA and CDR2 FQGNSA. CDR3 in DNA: TGTGCCAGCAGCCTCTGGACTAACACAGATACGCAGTATTTT. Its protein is CASSLWTNTDTQYF.

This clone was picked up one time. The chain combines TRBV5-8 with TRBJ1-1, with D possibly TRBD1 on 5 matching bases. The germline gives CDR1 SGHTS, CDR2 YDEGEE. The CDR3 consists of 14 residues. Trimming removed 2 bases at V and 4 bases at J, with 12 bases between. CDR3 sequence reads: CASSFQAGVTEAFF. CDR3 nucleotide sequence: TGTGCCAGCAGCTTCCAGGCGGGGGTCACTGAAGCTTTCTTT.

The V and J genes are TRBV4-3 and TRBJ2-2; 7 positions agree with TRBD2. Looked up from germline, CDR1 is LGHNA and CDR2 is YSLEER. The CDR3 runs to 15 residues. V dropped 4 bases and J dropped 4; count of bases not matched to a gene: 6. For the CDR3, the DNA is TGCGCCAGCAGCCCTACCGGGACTACCACCGGGGAGCTGTTTTTT. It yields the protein CASSPTGTTTGELFF.